What follows are 14 T cell receptor beta chains derived from one specimen sequenced in a study of blood T cell repertoires in COVID-19. Data came from immunoSEQ multiplex PCR; TCRdb stores just in-frame clones and leaves some out. The sample holds 75,000 to 90,000 clones, about 90% seen once. Sequencing was performed on peripheral blood. The source of these receptors is a man older than 75 with acute or convalescent COVID-19.

V is TRBV10-3 and J is TRBJ2-1; 7 nucleotides agree with TRBD1. With V trimmed by 4 bases and J by 7 bases, 10 bases remained unmatched. The CDR3 length is 15 residues. The germline gives CDR1 ENHRY, CDR2 SYGVKD. CDR3 amino acids: CAISGGSTGFNEQFF. In DNA, the CDR3 is TGTGCCATCAGTGGGGGCTCGACAGGGTTTAATGAGCAGTTCTTC.

J is TRBJ1-2 and V is TRBV6-1; 11 bases are a match to TRBD1. CDR3 size: 16 residues. Germline CDR1 MNHNS, CDR2 SASEGT. Trimming removed 2 bases from V and 4 bases from J; junction bases left unmatched: 6. The CDR3 sequence is CASSEWDRGNAYGYTF. The DNA for the CDR3 is TGTGCCAGCAGTGAATGGGACAGGGGGAACGCCTATGGCTACACCTTC.

The chain employs TRBV19 and TRBJ1-2; a weak D match, TRBD1 (6 bases). CDR1 LNHDA and CDR2 SQIVND come from the germline V gene (reference sequence). Trimming pared 7 bases from V and 3 bases from J, leaving 24 bases between. The CDR3 covers 17 residues. CDR3 amino acids: CASTRDPHRDSHYGYTF. CDR3 DNA: TGTGCCAGTACCCGAGACCCCCACAGGGATAGTCACTATGGCTACACCTTC.

This sequence joins TRBV6-6 and TRBJ1-5; TRBD1 agrees at 9 bases. The V and J ends lost 0 bases and 9 bases, in that order; junction bases with no gene match: 6. The germline gives CDR1 MNHNY, CDR2 SVGAGI (reference sequence). The CDR3 sequence is 15 residues long. The CDR3 loop reads CASSYSGQGYGPQHF. The CDR3 bases are TGTGCCAGCAGTTACTCGGGACAGGGTTACGGGCCCCAGCATTTT.

The V and J genes are TRBV19 and TRBJ1-1; 9 bases are a match to TRBD1. CDR1 and CDR2 from the germline V gene are LNHDA and SQIVND (reference sequence). The CDR3 is made up of 18 amino acids. V dropped 7 bases and J dropped 0; count of bases not matched to a gene: 15. The CDR3 loop is CASTPRGQGWVMNTEAFF. CDR3 sequence (DNA): TGTGCCAGTACCCCGAGGGGACAGGGTTGGGTCATGAACACTGAAGCTTTCTTT.

The CDR3, as DNA: TGTGCCAGCAGCTTGGAATGGACAGATAATTCACCCCTCCACTTT. Its translation: CASSLEWTDNSPLHF. This chain uses TRBV5-6 with TRBJ1-6; weak D call: TRBD1 (6 bases). The CDR3 extends over 15 amino acids. CDR1 and CDR2 (germline): SGHDT, YYEEEE. With 0 bases removed from V and 5 bases from J, the gap between germline ends came to 9 bases.

The chain employs TRBV10-3 and TRBJ1-6; TRBD1 aligns across 8 bases. Germline-derived CDR1 and CDR2 are ENHRY and SYGVKD. The CDR3 is 13 residues long. J gave up 11 bases and V 8 bases, and 8 bases lay outside the gene matches. CDR3 nucleotides: TGTGCCATCGGGGGGGACAGGACCGCACCCCTCCACTTT. This gives the protein CAIGGDRTAPLHF.

This sequence joins TRBV7-6 and TRBJ1-5, with D unresolved. V was clipped by 0 bases and J by 4 bases, with 4 bases between them. Germline lookup yields CDR1 SGHVS and CDR2 FNYEAQ. The CDR3 has 13 amino acids. The CDR3 spells CASSLARNQPQHF. CDR3 DNA: TGTGCCAGCAGCTTAGCCAGAAATCAGCCCCAGCATTTT.

This clone was picked up a small number of times. The chain carries TRBV6-2 or TRBV6-3 and TRBJ2-3; D not certain. The CDR3 is 16 amino acids. V gave up 3 bases and J gave up 3 bases, with 16 bases separating them. Germline CDR1 reads MNHEY; CDR2 reads SVGEGT. CDR3 bases: TGTGCCAGCAGTTATTTAAGGAGTAGGTTAACAGATACGCAGTATTTT. This translates into CASSYLRSRLTDTQYF.

The J gene is TRBJ2-2, the V gene TRBV18; the match to TRBD1 covers 8 bases. CDR1 is KGHSH and CDR2 is LQKENI in the germline V gene. The CDR3 is made up of 18 amino acids. J lost 6 bases, V lost 6 bases, and 18 bases had no gene match. The CDR3 is CASSKLTDRVVYAGELFF. In nucleotides, the CDR3 is TGTGCCAGCTCCAAATTAACGGACAGGGTGGTATACGCCGGGGAGCTGTTTTTT.

This clone appeared a single time. The rearrangement links TRBV25-1 to TRBJ2-5; 9 bases fit TRBD1. Germline values: CDR1 MGHDK, CDR2 SYGVNS. The CDR3 sequence is 15 residues long. V dropped 5 bases and J dropped 2; count of bases not matched to a gene: 6. The CDR3 nucleotides are TGTGCCAGCAGTCGGACAGGGGCACTACAAGAGACCCAGTACTTC. It is translated as CASSRTGALQETQYF.

This chain links TRBV5-1 with TRBJ1-2, with TRBD1 matching 9 bases. The CDR3 has 17 residues. Unmatched junction bases numbered 10, after V lost 0 bases and J lost 4 bases. Germline CDR1 reads SGHRS; CDR2 reads YFSETQ. Here the CDR3 DNA reads TGCGCCAGCAGCTTGGCCAGTAACACAGGGGGCGCCTATGGCTACACCTTC. It encodes CASSLASNTGGAYGYTF.

The rearrangement uses TRBV11-2 and TRBJ1-5, with 9 nucleotides matching TRBD1. The CDR3 runs 14 residues. V dropped 4 bases and J dropped 6; count of bases not matched to a gene: 4. Per the germline V gene, CDR1 is SGHAT and CDR2 is FQNNGV. The CDR3 is CASSSTGGLQPQHF. The DNA of the CDR3 is TGTGCCAGCAGCTCGACAGGGGGTCTTCAGCCCCAGCATTTT.

J is TRBJ1-4 and V is TRBV7-3, with D possibly TRBD1 on 5 matching bases. V shed 5 bases and J shed 3 bases, with 13 bases lying between them. CDR1 and CDR2 from the germline V gene are SGHTA and FQGTGA. There are 15 residues in the CDR3. For the CDR3, the DNA is TGTGCCAGCAGCCGGGGGGGATTGGCTAATGAAAAACTGTTTTTT. It specifies CASSRGGLANEKLFF. Combining the CDR3 with reference TRBV7-3 and TRBJ1-4 gives the whole variable domain GAGVSQTPSNKVTEKGKYVELRCDPISGHTALYWYRQSLGQGPEFLIYFQGTGAADDSGLPNDRFFAVRPEGSVSTLKIQRTERGDSAVYLCASSRGGLANEKLFFGSGTQLSVL.